The source of this T cell receptor beta chain is a study of CD8+ T cells in alopecia areata. Study as a whole: The drug, oral tofacitinib, was given to treated patients at 5 to 10 mg twice daily. The tofacitinib course ran for 6 to 18 months and was followed by 6 months off drug.

The germline V and J ends were trimmed by 5 bases and 10 bases, with 12 bases remaining between them. The CDR3 contains 13 residues. Per germline, CDR1 MNHEY and CDR2 SVGAGI. Reverse transcribed after extraction, RNA yielded cDNA as the sequencing template. Some clones are missing from TCRdb's copy, which holds only in-frame ones; the method was immunoSEQ multiplex PCR. In the table there are about 210,000 clones, 64% of which are singletons. Study results and limitations: Among the top 100, expanded CD8+ clones, as well as scalp clonality, were significantly decreased by tofacitinib.

Treatment reported: oral pan-JAK inhibitor, 5-10 mg twice daily. Alopecia areata patients had lesional scalp punch biopsies and peripheral blood taken from them. On this clone itself: Its antigen is not identified.

The chain joins TRBV6-5 to TRBJ1-6, with D perhaps matching TRBD1 (5 bases). Specimen: CD4+ T cells sorted from blood, collected at week 4, from a patient treated with tofacitinib. This TCR was sampled from a human donor with alopecia areata. The CDR3 DNA reads TGTGCCAGCAGTCCACGGGGGGGGTCACCCCTCCACTTT. Amino acid sequence: CASSPRGGSPLHF.